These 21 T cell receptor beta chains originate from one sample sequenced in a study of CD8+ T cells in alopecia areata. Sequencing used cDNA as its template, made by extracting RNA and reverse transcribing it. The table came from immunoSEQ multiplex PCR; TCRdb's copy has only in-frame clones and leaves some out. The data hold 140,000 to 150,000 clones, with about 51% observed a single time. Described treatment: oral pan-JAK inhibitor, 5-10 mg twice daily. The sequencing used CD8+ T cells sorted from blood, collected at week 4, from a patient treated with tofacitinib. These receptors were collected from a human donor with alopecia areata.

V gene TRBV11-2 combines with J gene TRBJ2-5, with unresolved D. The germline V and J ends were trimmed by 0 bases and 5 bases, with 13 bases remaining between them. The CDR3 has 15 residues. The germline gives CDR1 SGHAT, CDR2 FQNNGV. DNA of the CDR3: TGTGCCAGCAGCTTAGAAGGAACGTCCTGGGAGACCCAGTACTTC. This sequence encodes CASSLEGTSWETQYF. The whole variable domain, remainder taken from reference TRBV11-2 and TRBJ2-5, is EAGVAQSPRYKIIEKRQSVAFWCNPISGHATLYWYQQILGQGPKLLIQFQNNGVVDDSQLPKDRFSAERLKGVDSTLKIQPAKLEDSAVYLCASSLEGTSWETQYFGPGTRLLVL.

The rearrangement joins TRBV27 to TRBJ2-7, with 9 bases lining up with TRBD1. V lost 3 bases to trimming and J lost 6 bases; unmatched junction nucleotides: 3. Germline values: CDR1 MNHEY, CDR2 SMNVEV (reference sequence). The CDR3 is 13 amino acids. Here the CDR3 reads CASSFGTGSEQYF. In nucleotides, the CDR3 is TGTGCCAGCAGTTTCGGGACAGGGAGCGAGCAGTACTTC.

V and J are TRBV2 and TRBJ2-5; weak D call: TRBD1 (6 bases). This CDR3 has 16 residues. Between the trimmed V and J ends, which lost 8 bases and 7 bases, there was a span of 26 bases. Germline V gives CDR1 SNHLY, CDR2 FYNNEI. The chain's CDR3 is CASGGPQAQGYWTQYF. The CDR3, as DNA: TGTGCCAGCGGAGGACCCCAAGCGCAGGGGTACTGGACCCAGTACTTC.

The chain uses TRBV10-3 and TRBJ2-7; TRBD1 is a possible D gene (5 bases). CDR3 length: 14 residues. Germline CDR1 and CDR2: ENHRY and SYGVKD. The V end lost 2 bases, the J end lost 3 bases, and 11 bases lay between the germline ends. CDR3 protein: CAISEDSTVYEQYF. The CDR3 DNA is TGTGCCATCAGTGAGGACAGTACTGTCTACGAGCAGTACTTC.

CDR3 sequence: CASSLRPSGGEKLFF. The CDR3 region has the DNA TGCGCCAGCAGCCTCCGGCCTTCTGGAGGTGAAAAACTGTTTTTT. This rearrangement joins TRBV4-1 to TRBJ1-4; no reliable D call. Germline V gene lookup returns CDR1 MGHRA and CDR2 YSYEKL. The CDR3 has 15 residues. V lost 4 bases and J 7 bases, leaving 16 bases between the germline ends.

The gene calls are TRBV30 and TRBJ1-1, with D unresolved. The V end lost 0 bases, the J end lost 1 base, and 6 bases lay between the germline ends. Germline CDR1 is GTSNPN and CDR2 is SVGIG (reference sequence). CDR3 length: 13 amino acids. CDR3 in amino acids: CAWSVSWNTEAFF. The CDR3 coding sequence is TGTGCCTGGAGTGTAAGCTGGAACACTGAAGCTTTCTTT.

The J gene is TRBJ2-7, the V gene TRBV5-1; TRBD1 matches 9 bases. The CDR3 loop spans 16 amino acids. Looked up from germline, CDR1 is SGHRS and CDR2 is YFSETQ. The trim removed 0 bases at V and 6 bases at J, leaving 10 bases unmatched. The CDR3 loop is CASSLAFETGGGEQYF. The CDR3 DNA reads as TGCGCCAGCAGCTTGGCCTTCGAGACAGGGGGAGGCGAGCAGTACTTC.

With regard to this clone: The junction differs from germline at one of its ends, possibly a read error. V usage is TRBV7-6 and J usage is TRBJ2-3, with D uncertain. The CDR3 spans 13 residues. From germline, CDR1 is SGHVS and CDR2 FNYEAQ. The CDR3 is CASSFSRTDTQYF. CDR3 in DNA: TGTGCTAGCAGCTTCTCGCGCACAGATACGCAGTATTTT. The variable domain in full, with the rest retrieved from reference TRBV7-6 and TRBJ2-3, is GAGVSQSPRYKVTKRGQDVALRCDPISGHVSLYWYRQALGQGPEFLTYFNYEAQQDKSGLPNDRFSAERPEGSISTLTIQRTEQRDSAMYRCASSFSRTDTQYFGPGTRLTVL.

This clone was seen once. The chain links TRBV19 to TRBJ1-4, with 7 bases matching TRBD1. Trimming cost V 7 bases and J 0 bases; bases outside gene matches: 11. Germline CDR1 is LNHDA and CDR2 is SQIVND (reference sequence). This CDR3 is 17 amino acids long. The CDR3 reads CASMGGQEYPTNEKLFF. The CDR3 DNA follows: TGTGCCAGTATGGGAGGACAGGAATATCCAACTAATGAAAAACTGTTTTTT.

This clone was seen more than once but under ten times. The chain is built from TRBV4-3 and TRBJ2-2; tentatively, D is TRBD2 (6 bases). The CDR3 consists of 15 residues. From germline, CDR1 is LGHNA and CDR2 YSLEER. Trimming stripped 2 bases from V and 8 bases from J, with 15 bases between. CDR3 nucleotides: TGCGCCAGCAGCCAAACCTTCGGGGGATCTGGGGAGCTGTTTTTT. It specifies CASSQTFGGSGELFF.

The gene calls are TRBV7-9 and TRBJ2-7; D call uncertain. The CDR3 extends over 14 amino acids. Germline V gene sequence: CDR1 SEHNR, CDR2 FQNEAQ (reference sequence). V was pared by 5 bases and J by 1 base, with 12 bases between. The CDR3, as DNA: TGTGCCAGCAGCGGGTTTTTCTTGTCCTACGAGCAGTACTTC. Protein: CASSGFFLSYEQYF.

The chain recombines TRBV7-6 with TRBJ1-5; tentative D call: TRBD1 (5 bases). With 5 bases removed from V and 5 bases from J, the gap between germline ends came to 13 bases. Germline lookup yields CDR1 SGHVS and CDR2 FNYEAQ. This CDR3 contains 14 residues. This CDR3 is CASSRSGLDQPQHF. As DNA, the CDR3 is TGTGCCAGCAGCCGGTCAGGGCTGGATCAGCCCCAGCATTTT. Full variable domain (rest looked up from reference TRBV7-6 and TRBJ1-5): GAGVSQSPRYKVTKRGQDVALRCDPISGHVSLYWYRQALGQGPEFLTYFNYEAQQDKSGLPNDRFSAERPEGSISTLTIQRTEQRDSAMYRCASSRSGLDQPQHFGDGTRLSIL.

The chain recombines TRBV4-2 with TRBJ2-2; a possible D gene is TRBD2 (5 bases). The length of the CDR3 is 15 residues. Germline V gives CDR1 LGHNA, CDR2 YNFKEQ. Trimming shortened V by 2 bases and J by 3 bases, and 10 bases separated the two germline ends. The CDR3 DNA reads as TGTGCCAGCAGCCAATCGCCGGGGTACACCGGGGAGCTGTTTTTT. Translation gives CASSQSPGYTGELFF.

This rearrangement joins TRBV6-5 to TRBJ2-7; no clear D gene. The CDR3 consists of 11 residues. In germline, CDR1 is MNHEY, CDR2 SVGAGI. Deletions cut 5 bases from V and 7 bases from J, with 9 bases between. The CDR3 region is CASSAAQEQYF. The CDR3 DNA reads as TGTGCCAGCAGTGCGGCCCAGGAGCAGTACTTC.

CDR3 DNA: TGCGCCAGCAGCTTGGCGGGTGGTAGCCGAAACACTGAAGCTTTCTTT. It yields the protein CASSLAGGSRNTEAFF. The chain combines TRBV5-1 with TRBJ1-1; D ambiguous. V was shortened by 0 bases and J by 2 bases, with 14 bases between the two germline ends. The CDR3 covers 16 residues. The germline V gene has CDR1 SGHRS and CDR2 YFSETQ. Filled out from reference TRBV5-1 and TRBJ1-1, the complete variable domain reads KAGVTQTPRYLIKTRGQQVTLSCSPISGHRSVSWYQQTPGQGLQFLFEYFSETQRNKGNFPGRFSGRQFSNSRSEMNVSTLELGDSALYLCASSLAGGSRNTEAFFGQGTRLTVV.

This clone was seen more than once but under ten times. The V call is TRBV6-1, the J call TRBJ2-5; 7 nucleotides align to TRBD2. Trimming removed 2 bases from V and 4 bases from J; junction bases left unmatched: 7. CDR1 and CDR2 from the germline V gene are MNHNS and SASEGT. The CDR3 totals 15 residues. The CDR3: CASSETSEGLETQYF. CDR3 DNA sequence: TGTGCCAGCAGTGAAACTAGCGAAGGACTAGAGACCCAGTACTTC.

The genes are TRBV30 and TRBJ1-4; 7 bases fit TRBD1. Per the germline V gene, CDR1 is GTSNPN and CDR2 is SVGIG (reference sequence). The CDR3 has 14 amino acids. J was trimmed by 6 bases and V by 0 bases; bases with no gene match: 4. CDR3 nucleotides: TGTGCCTGGAGTGTCACAGGGGTGGATGAAAAACTGTTTTTT. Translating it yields CAWSVTGVDEKLFF.

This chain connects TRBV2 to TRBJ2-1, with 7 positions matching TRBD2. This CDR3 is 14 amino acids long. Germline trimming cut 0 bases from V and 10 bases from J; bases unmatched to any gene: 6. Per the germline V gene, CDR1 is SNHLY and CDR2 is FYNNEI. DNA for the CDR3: TGTGCCAGCAGTGAAGCGCCGGACGGGGGGGAGCAGTTCTTC. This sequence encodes CASSEAPDGGEQFF.

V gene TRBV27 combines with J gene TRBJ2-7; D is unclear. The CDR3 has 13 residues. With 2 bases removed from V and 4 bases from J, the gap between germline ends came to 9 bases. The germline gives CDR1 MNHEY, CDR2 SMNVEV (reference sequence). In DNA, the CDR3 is TGTGCCAGCAGTTTACGGACGGCGTACGAGCAGTACTTC. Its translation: CASSLRTAYEQYF.

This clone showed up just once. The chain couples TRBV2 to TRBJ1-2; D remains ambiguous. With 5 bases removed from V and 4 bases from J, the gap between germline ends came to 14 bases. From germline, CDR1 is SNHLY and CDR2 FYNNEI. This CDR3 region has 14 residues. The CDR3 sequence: CASSRGDGIYGYTF. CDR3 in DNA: TGTGCCAGCAGTCGCGGGGATGGAATCTATGGCTACACCTTC.

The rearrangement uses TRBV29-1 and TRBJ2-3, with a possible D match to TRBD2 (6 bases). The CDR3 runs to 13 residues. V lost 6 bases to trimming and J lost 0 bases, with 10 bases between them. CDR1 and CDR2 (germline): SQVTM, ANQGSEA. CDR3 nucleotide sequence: TGCAGCGTCGAACTAGCTAGCACAGATACGCAGTATTTT. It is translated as CSVELASTDTQYF.